This T cell receptor beta chain emerged from a study of blood T cells in healthy people across ages. About this clonotype: Its antigen is undetermined.

General study points: In older individuals, TCR beta diversity per million T cells was lower, falling roughly linearly with age.

Sample-barcoded 5' priming and a J-beta primer mix drove a second PCR of 7 to 11 cycles. With 12 random nucleotides, a template-switch adaptor tagged each individual cDNA molecule. No fewer than 3 million CDR3-containing paired-end reads came from each sample. MiXCR, applied by TCRdb to the 5' RACE reads, yields one record per CDR3 protein. The sample records 650,000 to 800,000 distinct CDR3 sequences, approximately 48% being singletons. The CDR3 spans 18 residues. Trimming took off 3 bases at V and 0 bases at J, with 15 bases between the two ends. CDR1 and CDR2 from the germline V gene are MNHNS and SASEGT. Per sample, extraction of total RNA gave at least 5 micrograms in every case.

The sequence was obtained from a man aged 55 to 70 in good health. The genes are TRBV6-1 and TRBJ2-6; no clear D gene. Sequencing was carried out using blood. DNA of the CDR3: TGTGCCAGCAGTGAGAAGCGAACAGTGTACTCTGGGGCCAACGTCCTGACTTTC. Its protein product is CASSEKRTVYSGANVLTF.